Listed below are T cell receptor beta chains from one sample, sequenced in a study of cytomegalovirus exposure and HLA in healthy donors. Here immunoSEQ multiplex PCR was the method, and the copy in TCRdb shows in-frame clones only, minus some. The sample holds 100,000 to 150,000 clones; about 74% are singletons and the top ten take about 3.5%. The sample was PBMCs. These receptor sequences come from a man aged 25 to 40 in good health and CMV-seronegative. CDR3s include the opening cysteine and the closing phenylalanine or tryptophan. The D gene is left open where the match is weak. Clone size is stated in some rows and not others, as once, few, many or a class when expanded.

clone_size,v_call,d_call,j_call,cdr3_nt,cdr3_aa
.,TRBV27,.,TRBJ2-7,TGTGCCAGCAGTTCGAGCTCCTACGAGCAGTACTTC,CASSSSSYEQYF
.,TRBV6-5,.,TRBJ1-2,TGTGCCAGCAGCCTTCGAACTGACTATGGCTACACCTTC,CASSLRTDYGYTF
.,TRBV29-1,.,TRBJ1-2,TGCAGCGTGGGGGCAGAGCATGGCTACACCTTC,CSVGAEHGYTF
.,TRBV4-1,.,TRBJ2-6,TGCGCCAGCAGCCAAGCGTCCTCTGGGGCCAACGTCCTGACTTTC,CASSQASSGANVLTF
.,TRBV15,.,TRBJ2-1,TGTGCCACCCAGGCGGGGACCTACAATGAGCAGTTCTTC,CATQAGTYNEQFF
few,TRBV5-6,.,TRBJ2-6,TGTGCCAGCAGCTTGGTGACACTTTCTGGGGCCAACGTCCTGACTTTC,CASSLVTLSGANVLTF
few,TRBV5-1,TRBD2,TRBJ2-7,TGCGCCAGCAGCTCACGACTAGCGGGACAAAGTGGCTACGAGCAGTACTTC,CASSSRLAGQSGYEQYF
.,TRBV10-3,TRBD1,TRBJ2-2,TGTGCCATCAGTGGACAGGGGGCCACCGGGGAGCTGTTTTTT,CAISGQGATGELFF
.,TRBV4-3,.,TRBJ1-6,TGCGCCAGCAGCCAAGCGCCGGGGTATAATTCACCCCTCCACTTT,CASSQAPGYNSPLHF
.,TRBV18,TRBD1,TRBJ2-2,TGTGCCAGCTCTCATCCAGGGGGCCGGAACACCGGGGAGCTGTTTTTT,CASSHPGGRNTGELFF
.,TRBV11-2,TRBD2,TRBJ2-7,TGTGCCAGCAGCTCGCCGACTAGCGGAACCTACGAGCAGTACTTC,CASSSPTSGTYEQYF
.,TRBV19,.,TRBJ2-7,TGTGCCAGTACAGCTGGAGGTTACGAGCAGTACTTC,CASTAGGYEQYF
.,TRBV6-5,TRBD1,TRBJ2-1,TGTGCCAGCACCACCAGGACAGGCTCGTGGGAGCAGTTCTTC,CASTTRTGSWEQFF
.,TRBV30,.,TRBJ2-2,TGTGCCTGGAGTCCCACAGGCACCGGGGAGCTGTTTTTT,CAWSPTGTGELFF
few,TRBV4-2,TRBD1,TRBJ1-1,TGTGCCAGCAGCCATCTAGGGCAGGGGGCGCGGTTTGAAGCTTTCTTT,CASSHLGQGARFEAFF
.,TRBV5-1,TRBD2,TRBJ2-3,TGCGCCAGCAGCCCCCCCAGCGGGGGAGCAGATACGCAGTATTTT,CASSPPSGGADTQYF
.,TRBV19,TRBD1,TRBJ2-2,TGTGCCAGTAGTATCCAACAGGGGCGTACCGGGGAGCTGTTTTTT,CASSIQQGRTGELFF
.,TRBV7-3,.,TRBJ2-5,TGTGCCAGCAGCTTCGGGAATTCGGAGACCCAGTACTTC,CASSFGNSETQYF
.,TRBV15,.,TRBJ1-1,TGTGCCACCAGTCGGGTGTCGGGGGGCACTGAAGCTTTCTTT,CATSRVSGGTEAFF
.,TRBV19,.,TRBJ1-5,TGTGCCAGTACAATAGCGGGGCAGCTGAATCAGCCCCAGCATTTT,CASTIAGQLNQPQHF
few,TRBV2,TRBD1,TRBJ1-5,TGTGCCAGCAGGGACAGGGGACCAAGACAGCCCCAGCATTTT,CASRDRGPRQPQHF
few,TRBV4-1,TRBD2,TRBJ2-1,TGCGCCAGCAGCCAAGATAAGCGGGGTTACAATGAGCAGTTCTTC,CASSQDKRGYNEQFF
.,TRBV28,TRBD2,TRBJ2-7,TGTGCCAGCTTAGCGGGCCACGAGCAGTACTTC,CASLAGHEQYF
.,TRBV27,TRBD2,TRBJ2-1,TGTGCCAGCACCGCCGGGACTAGCGGGGGGGCCGGGCCCTACAATGAGCAGTTCTTC,CASTAGTSGGAGPYNEQFF
.,TRBV6-5,.,TRBJ1-4,TGTGCCAGCAGTTACTCGAGGCAGAATGAAAAACTGTTTTTT,CASSYSRQNEKLFF
.,TRBV15,.,TRBJ2-2,TGTGCCACCAGCACGCCGACAGGGGCAATAGCGGGCCCCACCGGGGAGTTTTTT,CATSTPTGAIAGPTGEFF
once,TRBV10-3,.,TRBJ1-1,TGTGCCATCAGTCCTGCTGCGGGGGGCACTGAAGCTTTCTTT,CAISPAAGGTEAFF
.,TRBV9,TRBD1,TRBJ2-1,TGTGCCAGCAGCGTAGCTCCCCAGGGGGCCTCGGGTGAGCAGTTCTTC,CASSVAPQGASGEQFF
.,TRBV28,.,TRBJ2-1,TGTGCCAGCAGCCGCTCCTACAATGAGCAGTTCTTC,CASSRSYNEQFF
.,TRBV27,.,TRBJ2-5,TGTGCCAGCAGTTTTCTAACAGATAGACGTCGGTACTTC,CASSFLTDRRRYF
once,TRBV27,.,TRBJ1-5,TGTGCCAGCAGTCCCTACTCCAATCAGCCCCAGCATTTT,CASSPYSNQPQHF
.,TRBV19,.,TRBJ1-4,TGTGCCAGTAGTCCCAACCCGGGGGTTGAAAAACTGTTTTTT,CASSPNPGVEKLFF
.,TRBV4-3,.,TRBJ1-1,TGCGCCAGCAGCCAAGATGGTCAAGGGGGAACTGAAGCTTTCTTT,CASSQDGQGGTEAFF
.,TRBV6-4,.,TRBJ2-6,TGTGCCAGCAGTGAAGGGAGCTCTGGGGCCAACGTCCTGACTTTC,CASSEGSSGANVLTF
.,TRBV7-2,TRBD2,TRBJ2-3,TGTGCCAGCAGCACGGGACTAGCGGCAGATACGCAGTATTTT,CASSTGLAADTQYF
.,TRBV7-2,TRBD1,TRBJ1-5,TGTGCCAGCAGTTTACAGGGGTATCAGCCCCAGCATTTT,CASSLQGYQPQHF
.,TRBV5-4,.,TRBJ2-6,TGTGCCAGCCGCTTAACTGGGGCCGCTAATGGAAGGGCCAACGTCCTGACTTTC,CASRLTGAANGRANVLTF
.,TRBV19,.,TRBJ1-5,TGTGCCAGTAGTACGACAGGAGGCAATCAGCCCCAGCATTTT,CASSTTGGNQPQHF
.,TRBV7-7,.,TRBJ2-2,TGTGCCAGCTCTTGGGAGCACACCGGGGAGCTGTTTTTT,CASSWEHTGELFF
once,TRBV21-1,.,TRBJ1-1,TGTGCCAGCAGCACCCTCCCTCAAGGGGGGAACACTGAAGCTTTCTTT,CASSTLPQGGNTEAFF
few,TRBV9,TRBD1,TRBJ2-5,TGTGCCAGCAGCGCCCGACAGGGCGGAGAGACCCAGTACTTC,CASSARQGGETQYF
.,TRBV27,.,TRBJ2-7,TGTGCCAGCAGTTTATTTCTCAGGTCGTCCGAGCAGTACTTC,CASSLFLRSSEQYF
.,TRBV5-1,.,TRBJ2-3,TGCGCCAGCAGCCCCGGGGGTCCCCCCCCCACAGATACGCAGTATTTT,CASSPGGPPPTDTQYF
.,TRBV6-5,TRBD1,TRBJ2-3,TGTGCCAGCAGTGGGGGACAGGGAAGCACAGATACGCAGTATTTT,CASSGGQGSTDTQYF
.,TRBV29-1,TRBD1,TRBJ1-6,TGCAGCGTGTGGACAGGGAGGAATTCACCCCTCCACTTT,CSVWTGRNSPLHF
.,TRBV5-1,.,TRBJ2-7,TGCGCCAGCAGCAGATCCTGGACAGCCGAAGGTTCCTACGAGCAGTACTTC,CASSRSWTAEGSYEQYF
once,TRBV10-3,.,TRBJ1-1,TGTGCCATCAGTGAACGGGGGGCGACCACTGAAGCTTTCTTT,CAISERGATTEAFF
.,TRBV5-4,TRBD1,TRBJ1-2,TGTGCCAGCAGCAGAGGGACAGCCACGAACTATGGCTACACCTTC,CASSRGTATNYGYTF
few,TRBV4-1,TRBD2,TRBJ2-1,TGCGCCAGCAGCCAGGACGCGACGGGGGGTGTGCAGTTCTTC,CASSQDATGGVQFF
many,TRBV29-1,TRBD1,TRBJ1-1,TGCAGCGTCAACCTCAGGGGGAGTATCACTGAAGCTTTCTTT,CSVNLRGSITEAFF
.,TRBV4-2,.,TRBJ2-7,TGTGCCAGCAGCCAAGATAGAGACGAGCAGTACTTC,CASSQDRDEQYF